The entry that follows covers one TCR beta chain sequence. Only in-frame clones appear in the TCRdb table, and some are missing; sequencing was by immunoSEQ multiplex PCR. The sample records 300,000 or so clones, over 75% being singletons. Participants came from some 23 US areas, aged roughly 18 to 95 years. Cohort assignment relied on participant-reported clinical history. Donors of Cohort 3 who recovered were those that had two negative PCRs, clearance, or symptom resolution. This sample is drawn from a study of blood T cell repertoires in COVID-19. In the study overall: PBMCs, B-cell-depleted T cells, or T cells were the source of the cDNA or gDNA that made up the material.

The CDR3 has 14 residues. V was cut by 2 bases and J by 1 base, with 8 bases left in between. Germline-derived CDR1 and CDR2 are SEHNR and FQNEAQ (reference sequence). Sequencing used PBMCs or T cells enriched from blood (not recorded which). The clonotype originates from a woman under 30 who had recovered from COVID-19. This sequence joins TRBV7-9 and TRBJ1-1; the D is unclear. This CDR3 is CASSLPSGNTEAFF. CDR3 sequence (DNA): TGTGCCAGCAGCTTACCCTCCGGGAACACTGAAGCTTTCTTT.